Listed below are T cell receptor beta chains from one sample, sequenced in a study of cytomegalovirus exposure and HLA in healthy donors. Assay used: immunoSEQ multiplex PCR; TCRdb lists only in-frame clones, some missing. The table records approximately 97,000 clones, 70% to 80% of them present only once. Sequencing used PBMCs. These receptors were collected from a male donor in good health and CMV-seropositive. The CDR3 runs from the conserved cysteine through the conserved F or W. Some rows mark clone size as missing; the rest say once, few, many or name a class of expanded clone.

v_gene	j_gene	abundance	CDR3aa
TRBV30	TRBJ1-6	-	CAWSRDREAPLHF
TRBV9	TRBJ1-2	-	CASSVGGDRIAYGYTF
TRBV18	TRBJ1-1	-	CASSVGQEGLTEAFF
TRBV18	TRBJ1-6	once	CASSPRRTGEIGASSYNSPLHF
TRBV5-4	TRBJ2-7	-	CASSLVPTQSYEQYF
TRBV12-5	TRBJ1-1	-	CASGLRTGVNTEAFF
TRBV5-6	TRBJ2-1	-	CASSMGRGSEQFF
TRBV2	TRBJ2-2	once	CASSEALLKGAGELFF
TRBV4-3	TRBJ1-6	-	CASSPIIQGRSSYNSPLHF
TRBV19	TRBJ1-6	-	CAGGDRSYNSPLHF
TRBV21-1	TRBJ1-2	few	CARRRRINYGYTF
TRBV5-1	TRBJ2-5	-	CASSLESPAETQYF
TRBV4-3	TRBJ2-3	-	CASSPRQTDTQYF
TRBV15	TRBJ1-2	-	CATSRGGTGVVYGYTF
TRBV2	TRBJ2-7	few	CASSGQGARGF
TRBV30	TRBJ2-1	-	CAWTSQGQVQFF
TRBV7-2	TRBJ2-7	-	CASSSPRLAGFAYEQYF
TRBV25-1	TRBJ1-2	-	CASSDQDRAYGYTF
TRBV7-9	TRBJ1-4	few	CASSFGQANEKLFF
TRBV7-2	TRBJ2-2	-	CASSSRGQGNTGELFF
TRBV7-2	TRBJ1-6	-	CASSPTGDSPLHF
TRBV4-3	TRBJ2-7	-	CASSQVTQPPYEQYF